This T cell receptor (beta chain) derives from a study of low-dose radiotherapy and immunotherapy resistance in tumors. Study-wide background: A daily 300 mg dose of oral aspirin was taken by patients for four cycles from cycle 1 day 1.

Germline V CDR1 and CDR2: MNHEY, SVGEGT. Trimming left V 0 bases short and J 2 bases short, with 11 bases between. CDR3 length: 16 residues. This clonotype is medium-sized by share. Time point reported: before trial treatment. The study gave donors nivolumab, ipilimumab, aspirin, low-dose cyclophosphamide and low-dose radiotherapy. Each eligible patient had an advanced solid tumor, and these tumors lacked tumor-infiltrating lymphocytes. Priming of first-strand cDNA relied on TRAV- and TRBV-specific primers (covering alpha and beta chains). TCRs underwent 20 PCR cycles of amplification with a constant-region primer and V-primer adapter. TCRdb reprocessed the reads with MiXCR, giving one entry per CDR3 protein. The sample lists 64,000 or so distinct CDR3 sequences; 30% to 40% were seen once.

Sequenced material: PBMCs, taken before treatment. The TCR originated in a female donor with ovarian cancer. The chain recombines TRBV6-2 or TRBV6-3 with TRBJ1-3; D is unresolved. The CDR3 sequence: CASSYSAGITGNTIYF. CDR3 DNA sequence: TGTGCCAGCAGTTACTCTGCGGGAATTACTGGAAACACCATATATTTT.